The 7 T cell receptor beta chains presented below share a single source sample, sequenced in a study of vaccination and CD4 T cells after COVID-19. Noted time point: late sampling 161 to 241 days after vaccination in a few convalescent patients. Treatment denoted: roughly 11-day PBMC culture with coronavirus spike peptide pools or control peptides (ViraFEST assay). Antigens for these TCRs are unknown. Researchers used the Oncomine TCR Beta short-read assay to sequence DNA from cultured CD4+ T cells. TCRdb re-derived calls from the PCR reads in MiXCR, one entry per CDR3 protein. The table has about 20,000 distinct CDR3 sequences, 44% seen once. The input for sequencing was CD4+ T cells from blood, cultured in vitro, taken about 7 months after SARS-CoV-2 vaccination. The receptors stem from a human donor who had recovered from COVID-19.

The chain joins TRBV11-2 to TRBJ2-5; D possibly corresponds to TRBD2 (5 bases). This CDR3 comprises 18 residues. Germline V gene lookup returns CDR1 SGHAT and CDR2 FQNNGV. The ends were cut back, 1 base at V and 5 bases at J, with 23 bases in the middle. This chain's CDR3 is CASSLALERLVGGETQYF. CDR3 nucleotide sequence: TGTGCCAGCAGCTTAGCGCTTGAGCGGCTTGTGGGCGGGGAGACCCAGTACTTC.

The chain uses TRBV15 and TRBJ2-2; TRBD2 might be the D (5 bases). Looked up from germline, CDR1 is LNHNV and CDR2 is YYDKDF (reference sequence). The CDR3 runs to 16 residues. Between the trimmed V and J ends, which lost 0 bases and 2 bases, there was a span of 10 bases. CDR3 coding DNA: TGTGCCACCAGCAGAGAGAGTCCGGGAAACACCGGGGAGCTGTTTTTT. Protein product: CATSRESPGNTGELFF.

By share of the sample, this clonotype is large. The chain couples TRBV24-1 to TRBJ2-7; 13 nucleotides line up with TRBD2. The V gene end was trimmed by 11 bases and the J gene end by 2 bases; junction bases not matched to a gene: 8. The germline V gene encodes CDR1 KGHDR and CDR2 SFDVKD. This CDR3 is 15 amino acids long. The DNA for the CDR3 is TGTGCCATCTTAGGACTAGCGGGGGTCCCCTACGAGCAGTACTTC. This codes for CAILGLAGVPYEQYF.

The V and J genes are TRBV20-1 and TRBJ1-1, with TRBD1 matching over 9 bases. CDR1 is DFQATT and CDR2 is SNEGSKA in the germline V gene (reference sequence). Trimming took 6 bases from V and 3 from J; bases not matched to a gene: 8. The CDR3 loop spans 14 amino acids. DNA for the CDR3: TGCAGTGCGCGTACAGGGGGCTGGGACACTGAAGCTTTCTTT. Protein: CSARTGGWDTEAFF.

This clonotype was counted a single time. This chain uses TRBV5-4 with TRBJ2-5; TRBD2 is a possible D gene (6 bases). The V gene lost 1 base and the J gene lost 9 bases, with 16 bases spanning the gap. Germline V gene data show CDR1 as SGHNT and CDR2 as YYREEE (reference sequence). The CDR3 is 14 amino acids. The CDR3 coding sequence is TGTGCCAGCAGCTTGAGGCGGGGAGACGGGGCCCAGTACTTC. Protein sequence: CASSLRRGDGAQYF. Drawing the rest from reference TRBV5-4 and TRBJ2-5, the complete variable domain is ETGVTQSPTHLIKTRGQQVTLRCSSQSGHNTVSWYQQALGQGPQFIFQYYREEENGRGNFPPRFSGLQFPNYSSELNVNALELDDSALYLCASSLRRGDGAQYFGPGTRLLVL.

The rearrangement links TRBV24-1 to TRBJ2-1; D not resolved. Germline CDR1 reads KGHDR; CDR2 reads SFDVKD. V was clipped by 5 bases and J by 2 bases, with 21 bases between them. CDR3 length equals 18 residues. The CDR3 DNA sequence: TGTGCCACCAGTGGTCCGGTCACCCGATCAAGCCCCTACAATGAGCAGTTCTTC. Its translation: CATSGPVTRSSPYNEQFF.

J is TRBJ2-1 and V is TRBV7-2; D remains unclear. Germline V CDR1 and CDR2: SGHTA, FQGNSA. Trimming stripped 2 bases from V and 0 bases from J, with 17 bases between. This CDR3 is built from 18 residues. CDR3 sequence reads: CASSLMIARKISYNEQFF. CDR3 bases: TGTGCCAGCAGCTTAATGATAGCCCGGAAAATCTCCTACAATGAGCAGTTCTTC. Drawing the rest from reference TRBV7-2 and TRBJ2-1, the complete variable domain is GAGVSQSPSNKVTEKGKDVELRCDPISGHTALYWYRQSLGQGLEFLIYFQGNSAPDKSGLPSDRFSAERTGGSVSTLTIQRTQQEDSAVYLCASSLMIARKISYNEQFFGPGTRLTVL.